This TCR beta chain was identified in a study of graft-versus-host responses after intestinal transplantation. Study in general: The study gave all recipients anti-thymocyte globulin induction, then tacrolimus and steroids for 2 to 3 years. General study findings and limits: Peak circulating GvH clone levels were associated with early post-transplant HvG declines. GvH clonotypes were identified within recipient marrow, with a subset emerging first in ileum or blood.

From germline, CDR1 is KGHSH and CDR2 LQKENI. The length of the CDR3 is 13 residues. Deletions cut 4 bases from V and 4 bases from J, with 10 bases between. This clone has only a few counts. What it binds is not known. Method: immunoSEQ multiplex PCR; TCRdb's copy keeps in-frame clones and lacks some. Counted here are fewer than 85,000 clones, 75% to 90% occurring once; the ten biggest clones make up 0.35% to 0.4%. The sequencing used unstimulated CD4+ T cells sorted from spleen or lymph node cells, collected before transplant. The sequence came from a human donor who was the organ donor for an intestinal transplant. The genes are TRBV18 and TRBJ1-1; no firm D call. The CDR3, as DNA: TGTGCCAGCTCACAGGCACCGGGCACTGAAGCTTTCTTT. It is translated as CASSQAPGTEAFF.